The clone carrying this T cell receptor beta chain turned up a few times. Antigen specificity is unknown. The sample is drawn from a study of human T cells and chemical hapten exposure. Study-wide results and limits: Donors were affected by alopecia, so their immune reaction might vary from that of healthy individuals.

TCRdb re-analysed the RACE reads in MiXCR, keeping a single row per CDR3 protein. In the table there are about 270,000 distinct CDR3 sequences, just under 8% of which are singletons. The sample's time point: pre-sensitization, week 0. Treatment in this sample: therapeutic diphenylcyclopropenone sensitization with weekly scalp DPC. The germline V and J ends were trimmed by 0 bases and 9 bases, with 8 bases remaining between them. The length of the CDR3 is 12 residues. CDR1 and CDR2 from the germline V gene are LGHDT and YNNKEL (reference sequence). The clonotype was recovered from a man younger than 35 with alopecia areata. Some clones in this sample may be carry-over from other donors' samples. Sample: whole blood, taken in connection with sensitization to the hapten diphenylcyclopropenone (DPC). V gene TRBV3-1 combines with J gene TRBJ1-1; D is ambiguous. CDR3 loop: CASSQDAVKAFF. The CDR3 region has the DNA TGTGCCAGCAGCCAAGATGCGGTGAAAGCTTTCTTT.